One sample yielded the 8 T cell receptor beta chains listed below, sequenced in a study of identical twins. TCRdb re-analysed the 5' RACE reads in MiXCR, keeping a single row per CDR3 protein. The sample lists 450,000 or so distinct CDR3 sequences, approximately 15% seen once, with about 0.54% in the top ten. The sample was also linked to a second study, of yellow fever vaccine responses in identical twins.

Sequenced input: CD4+ T cells sorted from blood. These receptors originate from a woman aged 18 to 35 in good health.

This chain joins TRBV5-1 and TRBJ2-7, with 8 bases aligning to TRBD1. V shed 4 bases, J shed 5 bases, and the junction held 5 bases outside the gene matches. Germline V lookup: CDR1 SGHRS, CDR2 YFSETQ. This CDR3 is built from 13 residues. CDR3 loop: CASSIGQGNEQYF. The CDR3 nucleotides read TGCGCCAGCAGCATCGGACAGGGAAACGAGCAGTACTTC.

This clonotype was recorded a few times. The chain uses TRBV9 and TRBJ2-7; 12 bases line up with TRBD1. The ends lost 4 bases at V and 6 bases at J; junction bases unmatched: 11. Germline CDR1 reads SGDLS; CDR2 reads YYNGEE. The CDR3 is made up of 16 amino acids. The chain's CDR3 is CASSPTGTGGRSEQYF. In nucleotides, the CDR3 is TGTGCCAGCAGCCCAACCGGGACAGGGGGCCGTAGCGAGCAGTACTTC. The variable domain in full, with the rest retrieved from reference TRBV9 and TRBJ2-7, is DSGVTQTPKHLITATGQRVTLRCSPRSGDLSVYWYQQSLDQGLQFLIQYYNGEERAKGNILERFSAQQFPDLHSELNLSSLELGDSALYFCASSPTGTGGRSEQYFGPGTRLTVT.

The rearrangement links TRBV20-1 to TRBJ2-1; possibly TRBD2 for D (5 bases). Germline V gene lookup returns CDR1 DFQATT and CDR2 SNEGSKA (reference sequence). The CDR3 length is 14 residues. Deletions cut 1 base from V and 8 bases from J, with 15 bases between. The CDR3 loop reads CSARVLAGVYEQFF. The CDR3 bases are TGCAGTGCTAGAGTCCTAGCTGGAGTCTATGAGCAGTTCTTC.

The chain combines TRBV7-8 with TRBJ2-3, with D possibly TRBD2 on 6 matching bases. Trimming took off 0 bases at V and 1 base at J, with 17 bases between the two ends. The CDR3 is 18 amino acids. CDR1 SGHVS and CDR2 FQNEAQ come from the germline V gene. The CDR3 here is CASSLARLWEARTDTQYF. For the CDR3, the DNA is TGTGCCAGCAGCTTAGCGCGATTGTGGGAGGCCCGCACAGATACGCAGTATTTT.

This clonotype has at least ten counts. V is TRBV20-1 and J is TRBJ2-1; D perhaps matches TRBD2 (6 bases). Germline V gene data show CDR1 as DFQATT and CDR2 as SNEGSKA (reference sequence). This CDR3 has 12 amino acids. Trimming removed 1 base from V and 9 bases from J, with 10 bases in between. CDR3 sequence (DNA): TGCAGTGCTAGAGGGGACTTTGCTGAGCAGTTCTTC. Protein sequence: CSARGDFAEQFF.

This clonotype was counted a few times. The rearrangement joins TRBV5-1 to TRBJ2-1; TRBD2 matches 10 bases. CDR3 length equals 15 residues. Unmatched junction bases numbered 3, after V lost 1 base and J lost 5 bases. Germline V gene data show CDR1 as SGHRS and CDR2 as YFSETQ. CDR3 DNA sequence: TGCGCCAGCAGCTTGAGCGGGGGGGCCAACAATGAGCAGTTCTTC. Its protein product is CASSLSGGANNEQFF.

This clonotype has just a few counts. The rearrangement uses TRBV20-1 and TRBJ2-5; unclear D gene. The CDR3 runs to 15 residues. V was trimmed by 1 base and J by 5 bases, leaving 17 bases between them. Germline CDR1 reads DFQATT; CDR2 reads SNEGSKA (reference sequence). CDR3 residues: CSARVVVGMGETQYF. CDR3 nucleotides: TGCAGTGCTAGAGTAGTAGTGGGTATGGGGGAGACCCAGTACTTC.

This clonotype has only a few counts. The rearrangement links TRBV25-1 to TRBJ2-7; 8 bases match TRBD1. Trimming removed 3 bases from V and 1 base from J; junction bases left unmatched: 8. CDR1 MGHDK and CDR2 SYGVNS come from the germline V gene. CDR3 size: 16 residues. The CDR3 DNA is TGTGCCAGCAGTGATATCGGACAGGGCTATTCCTACGAGCAGTACTTC. It encodes CASSDIGQGYSYEQYF.